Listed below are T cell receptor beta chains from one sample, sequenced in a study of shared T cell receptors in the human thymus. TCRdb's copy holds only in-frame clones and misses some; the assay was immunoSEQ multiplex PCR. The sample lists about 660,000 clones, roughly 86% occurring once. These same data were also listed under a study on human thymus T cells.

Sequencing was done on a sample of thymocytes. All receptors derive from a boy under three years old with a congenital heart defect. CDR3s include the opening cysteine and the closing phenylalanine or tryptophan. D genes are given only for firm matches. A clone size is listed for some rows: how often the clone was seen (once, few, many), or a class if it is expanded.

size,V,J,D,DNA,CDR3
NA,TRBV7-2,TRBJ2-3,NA,TGTGCCAGCAGCTTCGGGGGGCCTACAGATACGCAGTATTTT,CASSFGGPTDTQYF
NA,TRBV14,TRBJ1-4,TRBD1,TGTGCCAGCAGCCGAAGGGAGACAGGGGAAGAGGAAAAACTGTTTTTT,CASSRRETGEEEKLFF
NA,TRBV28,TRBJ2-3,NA,TGTGCCGGTTCCCCTAGACGTGGTATCGATACGCAGTATTTT,CAGSPRRGIDTQYF
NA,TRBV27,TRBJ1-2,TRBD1,TGTGCCAGCAGTCACGACAGGGTCGGCCATGGCTACACCTTC,CASSHDRVGHGYTF
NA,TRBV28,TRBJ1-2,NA,TGTGCCAGCAGTTTATATAGCATGGGGCAGTCCTATGGCTACACCTTC,CASSLYSMGQSYGYTF
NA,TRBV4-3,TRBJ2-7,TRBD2,TGCGCCAGCAGCCAAGATTATTGCCAGGGACTAGCGGGAGATGTACTCCGCTACGAGCAGTACTTC,CASSQDYCQGLAGDVLRYEQYF
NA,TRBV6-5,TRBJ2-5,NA,TGTGCCAGCAGTTACTCGAAACAGCAAGAGACCCAGTACTTC,CASSYSKQQETQYF
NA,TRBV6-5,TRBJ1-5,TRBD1,TGTGCCAGCAGTCCCGGGACAGGGTCCCAGCCCCAGCATTTT,CASSPGTGSQPQHF
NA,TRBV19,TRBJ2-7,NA,TGTGCCAGTAGTCAACCGGGGACTTACTACGAGCAGTACTTC,CASSQPGTYYEQYF
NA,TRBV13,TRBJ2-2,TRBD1,TGTGCCAGCGGGACAGACAACACCGGGGAGCTGTTTTTT,CASGTDNTGELFF
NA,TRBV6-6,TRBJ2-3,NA,TGTGCCAGCAGTGGTTTGCGGGCACACTCAGATACGCAGTATTTT,CASSGLRAHSDTQYF
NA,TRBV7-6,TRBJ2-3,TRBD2,TGTGCCAGCAGCCCCCATAGAGCGACTAGCGGGGGGGCAGATACGCAGTATTTT,CASSPHRATSGGADTQYF
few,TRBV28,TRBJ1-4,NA,TGTGCCAGCAGTCCTCGTTTCGGGGGAGTATTAGCAACTAATGAAAAACTGTTTTTT,CASSPRFGGVLATNEKLFF
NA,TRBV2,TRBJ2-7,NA,TGTGCCAGCAGAAGGGGGACTAAAGCCTACGAGCAGTACTTC,CASRRGTKAYEQYF
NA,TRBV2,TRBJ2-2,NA,TGTGCCAGCAGTGTCTTCGGTACTGCGGACACCGGGGAGCTGTTTTTT,CASSVFGTADTGELFF
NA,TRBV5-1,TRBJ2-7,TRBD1,TGCGCCAGCAGCCCTTCCTATGGGACAGGGTCGCACGAGCAGTACTTC,CASSPSYGTGSHEQYF
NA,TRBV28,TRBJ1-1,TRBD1,TGTGCCAGCAGTCCGACAGGGTACACTGAAGCTTTCTTT,CASSPTGYTEAFF
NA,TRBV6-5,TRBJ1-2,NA,TGTGCCAGCAGCCGACGGGGGGCCGACTATGGCTACACCTTC,CASSRRGADYGYTF
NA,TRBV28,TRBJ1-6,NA,TGTGCCAGCAGTCCGCTAGCCGACAGAGGGGGAAATTCACCCCTCCACTTT,CASSPLADRGGNSPLHF
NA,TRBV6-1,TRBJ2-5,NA,TGTGCCAGCAGTGAACCCCAAGGGGGGGGGTGTGAGACCCAGTACTTC,CASSEPQGGGCETQYF
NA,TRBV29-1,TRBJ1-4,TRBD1,TGCAGCGTTGGAAACCGTGACAGGGGTCAAGGACTGTTTTTT,CSVGNRDRGQGLFF
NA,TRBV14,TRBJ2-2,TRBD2,TGTGCCAGCAGCCAAGACGGACTAGATGACGGGGAGCTGTTTTTT,CASSQDGLDDGELFF
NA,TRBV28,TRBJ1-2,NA,TGTGCCAGCAACCTCGGGGGGCCGGTTGGAAACTATGGCTACACCTTC,CASNLGGPVGNYGYTF